The sequence of this T cell receptor (beta chain) was determined in a study of CD8 T cells in Susac syndrome. RNA in amounts of roughly 0.45 to 1 ug was reverse transcribed with random hexamers. Amplification of TCR beta CDR3 across 54 Vbeta and 13 Jbeta was performed with immunoSEQ multiplex PCR. TCRdb reanalysed the immunoSEQ multiplex PCR reads using MiXCR and keeps one entry per CDR3 protein. This table holds more than 150,000 distinct CDR3 sequences, 85% to 95% found once. This TCR came from a human donor with multiple sclerosis. The sequencing sample was made of CD8+ T cells from PBMCs.

This CDR3 reads CASSSEMEFYEQYF. CDR3 DNA sequence: TGTGCCAGCAGCTCCGAAATGGAGTTCTACGAGCAGTACTTC. This chain joins TRBV7-9 and TRBJ2-7; D remains unclear. Trimming removed 4 bases at V and 3 bases at J, with 13 bases between. CDR1 SEHNR and CDR2 FQNEAQ come from the germline V gene (reference sequence). This CDR3 is built from 14 residues.